This T cell receptor (beta chain) was documented in a study of blood T cell repertoires in COVID-19. Study overall: Donors in the United States, Italy and Spain gave samples during acute or convalescent COVID-19. Sources were T cells, B-cell-depleted T cells, or PBMCs; the material itself was cDNA or gDNA.

The table lists this clone with a count of one. This CDR3 spans 15 amino acids. V dropped 0 bases and J dropped 5 bases, with 13 bases sitting between them. Germline CDR1 and CDR2: LGHDT and YNNKEL (reference sequence). Original methodology: Reference gene primer amplification in the assay estimated nucleated cell counts. Profiled with immunoSEQ multiplex PCR; TCRdb holds only in-frame clones, not every one. V and J calls and clone size are as listed in that table; D and trimming were resolved from the DNA. The sample holds 80,000 to 100,000 clones; around 83% are singletons and the top ten take over 20%.

The source material was peripheral blood. This chain connects TRBV3-1 (or the pseudogene TRBV3-2) to TRBJ2-5; TRBD1 is a possible D gene (9 bases). The TCR sequence derives from a woman aged 80 or over in a cohort sampled during active or convalescent COVID-19. CDR3 sequence: CASSQDSGTGETQYF. In DNA, the CDR3 is TGTGCCAGCAGCCAAGATAGCGGGACAGGGGAGACCCAGTACTTC.